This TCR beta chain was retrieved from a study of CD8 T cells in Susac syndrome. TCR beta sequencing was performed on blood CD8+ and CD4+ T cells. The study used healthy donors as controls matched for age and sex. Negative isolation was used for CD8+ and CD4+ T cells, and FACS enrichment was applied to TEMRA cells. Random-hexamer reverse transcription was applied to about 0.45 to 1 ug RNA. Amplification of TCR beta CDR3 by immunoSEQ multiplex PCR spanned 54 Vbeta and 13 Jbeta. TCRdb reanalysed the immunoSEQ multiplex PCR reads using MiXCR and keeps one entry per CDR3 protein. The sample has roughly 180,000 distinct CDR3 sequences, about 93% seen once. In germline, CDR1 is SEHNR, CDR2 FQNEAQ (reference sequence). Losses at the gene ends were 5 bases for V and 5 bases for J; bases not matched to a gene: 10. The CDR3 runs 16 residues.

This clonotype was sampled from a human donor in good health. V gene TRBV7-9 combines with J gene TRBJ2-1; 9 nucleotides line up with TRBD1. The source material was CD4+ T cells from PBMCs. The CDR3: CASSPRWGQGDNEQFF. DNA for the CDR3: TGTGCCAGCAGCCCAAGATGGGGACAGGGAGACAATGAGCAGTTCTTC.